The 18 T cell receptor beta chains listed next were all sequenced from one sample in a study of vaccination and CD4 T cells after COVID-19. Sample treatment: roughly 11-day PBMC culture with coronavirus spike peptide pools or control peptides (ViraFEST assay). An Oncomine TCR Beta short-read assay was used to sequence the DNA from cultured CD4+ T cells. TCRdb re-derived calls from the PCR reads in MiXCR, one entry per CDR3 protein. The data show about 20,000 distinct CDR3 sequences, around 52% seen once. For these receptors, no antigen is known. Sequencing was performed on CD4+ T cells from blood, cultured in vitro. All receptors come from a human donor who had recovered from COVID-19.

This chain uses TRBV15 with TRBJ2-7, with TRBD1 matching 12 bases. Germline V gene sequence: CDR1 LNHNV, CDR2 YYDKDF (reference sequence). The ends lost 0 bases at V and 4 bases at J; junction bases unmatched: 4. CDR3 length: 16 amino acids. Here the CDR3 DNA reads TGTGCCACCAGCAGAGATGGGACAGGGGGCTGGTACGAGCAGTACTTC. Protein product: CATSRDGTGGWYEQYF.

J is TRBJ2-3 and V is TRBV12-3 or TRBV12-4; 12 nucleotides match TRBD2. Trimming cost V 2 bases and J 5 bases; bases outside gene matches: 5. The CDR3 runs to 16 residues. The CDR3 loop is CASSLRASGGGDTQYF. Here the CDR3 DNA reads TGTGCCAGCAGTTTAAGGGCTAGCGGGGGGGGAGATACGCAGTATTTT.

This chain joins TRBV20-1 and TRBJ1-1; no definite D call. Trimming removed 6 bases at V and 0 bases at J, with 26 bases between. CDR1 DFQATT and CDR2 SNEGSKA come from the germline V gene (reference sequence). The CDR3 has 18 residues. CDR3 DNA: TGCAGTGCGCTGTCGGCTTTTAGGGCTTCGGGTATGAACACTGAAGCTTTCTTT. This translates into CSALSAFRASGMNTEAFF.

The chain recombines TRBV6-2 or TRBV6-3 with TRBJ2-2; D may match TRBD1 or TRBD2 (6 bases each). Trimming shortened V by 6 bases and J by 4 bases, and 24 bases separated the two germline ends. Germline V gene lookup returns CDR1 MNHEY and CDR2 SVGEGT. There are 18 residues in the CDR3. CDR3 nucleotide sequence: TGTGCCAGCAGGCCTGCCGCGCGGAATAAGGGGGGCACCGGGGAGCTGTTTTTT. Translation: CASRPAARNKGGTGELFF.

This chain connects TRBV5-4 to TRBJ2-5, with D perhaps assigned TRBD1 or TRBD2 (7 bases each). V lost 4 bases and J 3 bases, leaving 19 bases between the germline ends. The germline V gene has CDR1 SGHNT and CDR2 YYREEE (reference sequence). CDR3 size: 16 residues. This CDR3 reads CASSLPTGRGKETQYF. Written as DNA, the CDR3 is TGTGCCAGCAGCCTTCCGACAGGGAGGGGCAAAGAGACCCAGTACTTC.

The chain has TRBV11-1 and TRBJ2-7; D possibly corresponds to TRBD2 (6 bases). CDR1 is SGHAT and CDR2 is FQDESV in the germline V gene (reference sequence). V lost 6 bases to trimming and J lost 3 bases, with 18 bases between them. CDR3 length: 15 amino acids. CDR3 sequence: CASRSGTPMDYEQYF. CDR3 DNA: TGTGCCAGCAGATCGGGGACTCCTATGGACTACGAGCAGTACTTC.

The chain is built from TRBV18 and TRBJ2-1; 8 nucleotides agree with TRBD1. V shed 3 bases, J shed 4 bases, and the junction held 2 bases outside the gene matches. CDR3 length: 14 residues. Germline values: CDR1 KGHSH, CDR2 LQKENI. CDR3 DNA: TGTGCCAGCTCACCGGGACAGGCATACAATGAGCAGTTCTTC. Protein sequence: CASSPGQAYNEQFF.

This chain links TRBV19 with TRBJ2-1; 12 nucleotides agree with TRBD1. Unmatched junction bases numbered 6, after V lost 5 bases and J lost 7 bases. This CDR3 is built from 15 residues. CDR1 LNHDA and CDR2 SQIVND come from the germline V gene (reference sequence). Here the CDR3 DNA reads TGTGCCAGTAGTGAGGGACAGGGGGCGGTAAATGAGCAGTTCTTC. Translated, it gives CASSEGQGAVNEQFF.

The chain carries TRBV21-1 and TRBJ2-3; the listed D gene, TRBD2, was not tested against the DNA. TRBV21-1 is listed as a pseudogene. This CDR3 contains 16 residues. CDR3 residues: CASTQTKSGSTDTQYF. The CDR3 DNA reads TGTGCCAGCACTCAAACCAAGAGCGGGAGCACAGATACGCAGTATTTT.

The chain joins TRBV20-1 to TRBJ2-2; 11 bases match TRBD2. Unmatched junction bases numbered 4, after V lost 6 bases and J lost 4 bases. This CDR3 has 14 residues. Looked up from germline, CDR1 is DFQATT and CDR2 is SNEGSKA (reference sequence). The CDR3 DNA follows: TGCAGTGCAAACCTAGCGGGGGGCACCGGGGAGCTGTTTTTT. Translation gives CSANLAGGTGELFF.

The V and J genes are TRBV20-1 and TRBJ2-1; 10 bases are shared with TRBD1. J gave up 7 bases and V 3 bases, and 3 bases lay outside the gene matches. This CDR3 has 13 residues. Looked up from germline, CDR1 is DFQATT and CDR2 is SNEGSKA (reference sequence). CDR3 DNA sequence: TGCAGTGCTAGGGGGGGACAGGGGAATGAGCAGTTCTTC. Translating it yields CSARGGQGNEQFF.

V usage is TRBV7-9 and J usage is TRBJ1-1; D not certain. The CDR3 contains 14 residues. In germline, CDR1 is SEHNR, CDR2 FQNEAQ (reference sequence). V was trimmed by 2 bases and J by 0 bases, leaving 7 bases between them. The CDR3 sequence is CASSLIRVNTEAFF. Here the CDR3 DNA reads TGTGCCAGCAGCTTAATTAGGGTGAACACTGAAGCTTTCTTT.

The chain joins TRBV11-2 to TRBJ2-7; D gene unclear. V shed 0 bases and J shed 0 bases, with 18 bases lying between them. Germline assignment: CDR1 SGHAT and CDR2 FQNNGV. This CDR3 has 18 amino acids. The CDR3 coding sequence is TGTGCCAGCAGCTTAGATTCTGTTTCCACCTCCAGCTCCTACGAGCAGTACTTC. Its protein is CASSLDSVSTSSSYEQYF.

The chain combines TRBV28 with TRBJ1-3; unclear D gene. Trimming left V 5 bases short and J 0 bases short, with 11 bases between. From germline, CDR1 is MDHEN and CDR2 SYDVKM. This CDR3 has 15 amino acids. For the CDR3, the DNA is TGTGCCAGCAGTCCAACAGTTCCCTCTGGAAACACCATATATTTT. Protein: CASSPTVPSGNTIYF.

With respect to this clonotype: At one of its ends the junction is not consistent with the germline gene, which may arise from a read error. CDR3 amino acids: CAISEGGLGGELFF. The CDR3 nucleotides are TGTGCCATCAGTGAGGGGGGGCTCGGCGGGGAGCTGTTTTTT. This chain connects TRBV6-1 to TRBJ2-2, with D perhaps TRBD2 (7 bases). The CDR3 extends over 14 amino acids. Germline lookup yields CDR1 MNHNS and CDR2 SASEGT.

This clonotype was observed a handful of times. V is TRBV6-1 and J is TRBJ1-1; D perhaps matches TRBD1 (5 bases). This CDR3 has 14 amino acids. From germline, CDR1 is MNHNS and CDR2 SASEGT. V dropped 5 bases and J dropped 1 base, with 11 bases sitting between them. CDR3 sequence reads: CASSPGAENTEAFF. CDR3 coding DNA: TGTGCCAGCAGTCCCGGGGCAGAGAACACTGAAGCTTTCTTT.

The gene calls are TRBV20-1 and TRBJ1-5; weak D call: TRBD1 (5 bases). The V end lost 3 bases, the J end lost 2 bases, and 11 bases lay between the germline ends. The CDR3 loop spans 14 amino acids. In germline, CDR1 is DFQATT, CDR2 SNEGSKA (reference sequence). The CDR3 coding sequence is TGCAGTGCTAGTCGGGGGAGAGGCAATCAGCCCCAGCATTTT. Its protein product is CSASRGRGNQPQHF.

The genes are TRBV6-2 or TRBV6-3 and TRBJ2-5; D gene unclear. The germline V gene has CDR1 MNHEY and CDR2 SVGEGT. Trimming took 4 bases from V and 1 from J, leaving 16 bases between them. This CDR3 is built from 16 residues. CDR3 amino acids: CASSLGLIGFQETQYF. The DNA of the CDR3 is TGTGCCAGCAGTTTGGGCCTCATCGGCTTCCAAGAGACCCAGTACTTC.